The entry that follows covers one T cell receptor beta chain sequence. V lost 1 base, J lost 6 bases, and 3 bases stayed unmatched. This CDR3 contains 16 residues. Germline CDR1 is SGDLS and CDR2 is YYNGEE. These data belong to a study of blood T cell repertoires in COVID-19. Whole-study context: Nucleic acid was either cDNA or gDNA, and it came from T cells, B-cell-depleted T cells, or PBMCs.

Produced via immunoSEQ multiplex PCR; TCRdb's table is partial and in-frame only. The sample holds 300,000 to 400,000 clones; around 88% are singletons and the top ten take 7.1%. The material sequenced was peripheral blood. This TCR derives from a woman aged 60-75 years with COVID-19, enrolled during active disease. V and J are TRBV9 and TRBJ2-1, with 14 bases matching TRBD2. The CDR3 here is CASSVRLAGGRNEQFF. The CDR3 DNA reads TGTGCCAGCAGCGTAAGACTAGCGGGGGGGCGCAATGAGCAGTTCTTC.